In this sample, the clone carrying this T cell receptor beta chain is medium-sized (0.01 to 0.1%). The target antigen is unknown. This specimen comes from a study of cytotoxic CD8 clonotypes in ibrutinib-treated CLL. Study in general: Outcomes included around 24 partial and 2 complete responses; after median about 5.5 years, roughly 15 stayed remitted and approximately 12 progressed. Study conclusions and caveats: Clonality went higher at ibrutinib response and then dropped back toward baseline at progression. Baseline clonality, above age-matched healthy donor levels, tracked circulating CD8+ T-cell counts.

The CDR3 spans 14 residues. The germline gives CDR1 SGHNT, CDR2 YYREEE (reference sequence). Trimming removed 6 bases at V and 5 bases at J, with 15 bases between. Measured with immunoSEQ multiplex PCR; TCRdb has only the in-frame clones, and not every one. In the table there are about 21,000 clones, over 65% of which are singletons. The receptor was isolated from a human donor with chronic lymphocytic leukemia. The sample in question was PBMCs, obtained before ibrutinib treatment. The rearrangement links TRBV5-4 to TRBJ2-1; no firm D call. CDR3 DNA sequence: TGTGCCAGCACCTCTTCTCAGGACCACAATGAGCAGTTCTTC. Translated: CASTSSQDHNEQFF.